A single sample gave rise to the 16 T cell receptor beta chains below, sequenced in a study of blood T cell repertoires in COVID-19. Generated by immunoSEQ multiplex PCR, the TCRdb table keeps only in-frame clones and is missing some. The sample shows 200,000 to 250,000 clones, around 80% of them seen only once. Source material: peripheral blood. These receptor sequences come from a human donor in a cohort sampled during active COVID-19.

This rearrangement joins TRBV15 to TRBJ2-5; possibly TRBD1 for D (6 bases). CDR3 size: 15 residues. CDR1 is LNHNV, CDR2 YYDKDF, per germline (reference sequence). The germline V and J ends were trimmed by 0 bases and 0 bases, with 8 bases remaining between them. CDR3 amino acids: CATSRDRGYQETQYF. In nucleotides, the CDR3 is TGTGCCACCAGCAGAGATAGGGGGTACCAAGAGACCCAGTACTTC.

V usage is TRBV18 and J usage is TRBJ1-2, with 9 bases that match TRBD1. With V trimmed by 5 bases and J by 8 bases, 3 bases remained unmatched. This CDR3 spans 12 amino acids. The V gene's germline CDR1 is KGHSH and CDR2 LQKENI. The CDR3 sequence: CASSGDREGYTF. CDR3 DNA sequence: TGTGCCAGCTCAGGGGACAGGGAAGGCTACACCTTC.

The rearrangement links TRBV5-1 to TRBJ2-3; tentative D call: TRBD2 (6 bases). Trimming left V 4 bases short and J 4 bases short, with 13 bases between. Germline V CDR1 and CDR2: SGHRS, YFSETQ. There are 14 residues in the CDR3. This CDR3 reads CASSLTSGPDTQYF. DNA for the CDR3: TGCGCCAGCAGCCTGACCAGCGGGCCAGATACGCAGTATTTT.

The V and J genes are TRBV5-1 and TRBJ1-2, with D uncertain. The germline V and J ends were trimmed by 3 bases and 6 bases, with 21 bases remaining between them. There are 16 residues in the CDR3. Germline CDR1 reads SGHRS; CDR2 reads YFSETQ. The CDR3 here is CASSSTAKDTRDGYTF. The CDR3 bases are TGCGCCAGCAGCTCAACCGCTAAAGATACGAGGGATGGCTACACCTTC. The whole variable domain, filled in from reference TRBV5-1 and TRBJ1-2, reads KAGVTQTPRYLIKTRGQQVTLSCSPISGHRSVSWYQQTPGQGLQFLFEYFSETQRNKGNFPGRFSGRQFSNSRSEMNVSTLELGDSALYLCASSSTAKDTRDGYTFGSGTRLTVV.

The J gene is TRBJ2-7, the V gene TRBV7-8; tentative D call: TRBD1 (6 bases). Germline V gene sequence: CDR1 SGHVS, CDR2 FQNEAQ. Trimming removed 5 bases at V and 0 bases at J, with 20 bases between. The CDR3 spans 17 residues. The CDR3 region is CASSAFAPRGSSYEQYF. CDR3 nucleotides: TGTGCCAGCAGCGCCTTCGCCCCCAGGGGATCCTCCTACGAGCAGTACTTC.

As for this clone: A much larger clonotype is one base distant, so this may be a read error. J is TRBJ1-1 and V is TRBV6-2 or TRBV6-3; 7 bases align to TRBD1. This CDR3 is built from 14 residues. J lost 0 bases, V lost 4 bases, and 2 bases had no gene match. CDR1 and CDR2 (germline): MNHEY, SVGEGT. CDR3 amino acids: CASSLQGMNTEAFF. CDR3 DNA: TGTGCCAGCAGTTTACAGGGGATGAACACTGAAGCTTTCTTT.

The gene calls are TRBV29-1 and TRBJ2-7, with D perhaps matching TRBD1 (8 bases). With 4 bases removed from V and 6 bases from J, the gap between germline ends came to 16 bases. The CDR3 totals 13 residues. Per the germline V gene, CDR1 is SQVTM and CDR2 is ANQGSEA. The DNA of the CDR3 is TGCAGCGTTGGGACAGGGAGGGAAGTCGAGCAGTACTTC. Translating gives CSVGTGREVEQYF.

This clone has only one observation. Other DNA sequences in this sample translate to the same CDR3. This chain links TRBV19 with TRBJ1-1, with 7 bases aligning to TRBD1. The CDR3 is 14 amino acids. Germline loops: CDR1 LNHDA, CDR2 SQIVND (reference sequence). With 1 base clipped from V and 4 bases from J, the junction kept 3 bases outside the gene matches. The CDR3 region is CASSIAAGGTEAFF. The CDR3 bases are TGTGCCAGTAGTATAGCGGCAGGGGGCACTGAAGCTTTCTTT. The full variable domain, with the rest looked up from reference TRBV19 and TRBJ1-1, is DGGITQSPKYLFRKEGQNVTLSCEQNLNHDAMYWYRQDPGQGLRLIYYSQIVNDFQKGDIAEGYSVSREKKESFPLTVTSAQKNPTAFYLCASSIAAGGTEAFFGQGTRLTVV.

The genes are TRBV7-9 and TRBJ2-1, with D possibly TRBD1 on 6 matching bases. The CDR3 is 15 residues long. The germline CDR1 and CDR2 sequences are SEHNR and FQNEAQ (reference sequence). V gave up 5 bases and J gave up 0 bases, with 11 bases separating them. The CDR3 sequence is CASSQTGSSYNEQFF. CDR3 sequence (DNA): TGTGCCAGCAGCCAGACAGGCAGCTCCTACAATGAGCAGTTCTTC.

The V and J genes are TRBV9 and TRBJ2-1; 10 nucleotides align to TRBD2. CDR3 length equals 19 residues. Germline lookup yields CDR1 SGDLS and CDR2 YYNGEE. V trimming: 0 bases; J trimming: 2 bases; junction bases outside the gene matches: 11. The CDR3: CASSVGRWESGRAYNEQFF. Here the CDR3 DNA reads TGTGCCAGCAGCGTAGGTAGGTGGGAAAGCGGGAGGGCCTACAATGAGCAGTTCTTC.

This chain links TRBV29-1 with TRBJ2-7; TRBD2 matches at 9 bases. V lost 7 bases, J lost 2 bases, and 18 bases stayed unmatched. The CDR3 contains 17 residues. CDR1 is SQVTM, CDR2 ANQGSEA, per germline. For the CDR3, the DNA is TGCAGCGCCATGGTTAGGGGGGCTAGCGGGGCGACCTACGAGCAGTACTTC. This sequence encodes CSAMVRGASGATYEQYF.

This clone was picked up a small number of times. V gene TRBV4-3 combines with J gene TRBJ2-7; tentatively, D is TRBD2 (5 bases). V shed 5 bases and J shed 0 bases, with 11 bases lying between them. This CDR3 comprises 14 residues. Per germline, CDR1 LGHNA and CDR2 YSLEER. This CDR3 is CASSERGNSYEQYF. The CDR3 DNA follows: TGCGCCAGCAGCGAACGGGGTAACTCCTACGAGCAGTACTTC.

This clone was picked up a small number of times. The chain employs TRBV3-1 (or the pseudogene TRBV3-2) and TRBJ1-6; D perhaps matches TRBD1 (5 bases). V lost 0 bases and J lost 8, with 23 bases in between. Germline CDR1 reads LGHDT; CDR2 reads YNNKEL (reference sequence). This CDR3 region has 19 residues. In DNA, the CDR3 is TGTGCCAGCAGCCAAGATTATGGGACTAAGCTTCCCGGAGATTCACCCCTCCACTTT. Protein product: CASSQDYGTKLPGDSPLHF.

Here the CDR3 reads CASTGLAGYSYEQYF. The CDR3, as DNA: TGTGCCAGCACCGGACTAGCGGGGTACTCCTACGAGCAGTACTTC. The gene calls are TRBV6-6 and TRBJ2-7, with 12 bases aligning to TRBD2. J lost 0 bases, V lost 7 bases, and 4 bases had no gene match. The CDR3 consists of 15 residues. Germline-derived CDR1 and CDR2 are MNHNY and SVGAGI (reference sequence).

This sequence joins TRBV28 and TRBJ2-6, with 10 bases fitting TRBD1. Germline V CDR1 and CDR2: MDHEN, SYDVKM. CDR3 length: 16 residues. After removal of 6 bases from V and 8 bases from J, the junction contained 10 bases not matched to a gene. This chain's CDR3 is CASRNSPGQGSNVLTF. In DNA form, the CDR3 reads TGTGCCAGCAGGAACAGTCCGGGACAGGGGTCCAACGTCCTGACTTTC.

The table lists this clone with a count of one. This chain uses TRBV3-1 (or the pseudogene TRBV3-2) with TRBJ2-1, with TRBD2 identical over 7 bases. CDR3 length: 15 residues. CDR1 is LGHDT and CDR2 is YNNKEL in the germline V gene (reference sequence). V shed 5 bases, J shed 7 bases, and the junction held 11 bases outside the gene matches. For the CDR3, the DNA is TGTGCCAGCAGCTTCCGATGGGGGGGAGGGAATGAGCAGTTCTTC. This gives the protein CASSFRWGGGNEQFF.